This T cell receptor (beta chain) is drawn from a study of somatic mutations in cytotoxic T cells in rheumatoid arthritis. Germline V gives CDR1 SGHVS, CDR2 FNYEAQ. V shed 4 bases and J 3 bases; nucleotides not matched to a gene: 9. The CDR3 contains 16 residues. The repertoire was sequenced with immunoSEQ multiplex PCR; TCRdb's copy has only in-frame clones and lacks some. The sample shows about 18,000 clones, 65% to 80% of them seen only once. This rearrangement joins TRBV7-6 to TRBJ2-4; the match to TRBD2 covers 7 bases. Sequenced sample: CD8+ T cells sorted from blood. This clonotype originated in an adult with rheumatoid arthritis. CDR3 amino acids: CASSSGLGVDKNIQYF. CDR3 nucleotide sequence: TGTGCCAGCAGCTCTGGACTAGGCGTGGACAAAAACATTCAGTACTTC.